These 11 T cell receptor beta chains were all obtained from the same sample, sequenced in a study of blood T cell repertoires in COVID-19. Clones were read by immunoSEQ multiplex PCR, and TCRdb kept only the in-frame ones, dropping some. Of about 300,000 clones listed, nearly 90% are singletons. Specimen: PBMCs or T cells enriched from blood (not recorded which). The origin of the receptors is a woman in her thirties who had recovered from COVID-19.

The V gene is TRBV13, the J gene TRBJ2-5; 7 nucleotides agree with TRBD1. The CDR3 sequence is 16 residues long. Germline CDR1 reads PRHDT; CDR2 reads FYEKMQ (reference sequence). The J segment lost 3 bases and the V segment lost 5 bases, leaving 12 bases of the junction unmatched. The CDR3 is CASSARNRDREETQYF. CDR3 nucleotides: TGTGCCAGCAGCGCACGTAACCGGGACAGAGAAGAGACCCAGTACTTC. Complete variable domain (other parts from reference TRBV13 and TRBJ2-5): AAGVIQSPRHLIKEKRETATLKCYPIPRHDTVYWYQQGPGQDPQFLISFYEKMQSDKGSIPDRFSAQQFSDYHSELNMSSLELGDSALYFCASSARNRDREETQYFGPGTRLLVL.

In its sample, this clone was seen once. The V and J genes are TRBV4-1 and TRBJ1-2; D is perhaps TRBD1 (5 bases). Per the germline V gene, CDR1 is MGHRA and CDR2 is YSYEKL. This CDR3 comprises 14 residues. The V end was cut by 0 bases, the J end by 7 bases, with 12 bases between. In nucleotides, the CDR3 is TGCGCCAGCAGCCAAGAAGGGGTGGGTGGTGGCTACACCTTC. It codes for CASSQEGVGGGYTF.

The chain has TRBV6-5 and TRBJ2-1; TRBD1 is a possible D gene (5 bases). V shed 7 bases and J shed 0 bases, with 10 bases lying between them. The CDR3 covers 14 residues. The germline V gene has CDR1 MNHEY and CDR2 SVGAGI. The CDR3 loop reads CASTGHYSYNEQFF. CDR3 sequence (DNA): TGTGCCAGCACTGGACATTACTCCTACAATGAGCAGTTCTTC.

The rearrangement joins TRBV6-5 to TRBJ1-1; tentative D call: TRBD1 (5 bases). V was trimmed by 3 bases and J by 4 bases, leaving 12 bases between them. CDR3 length: 14 amino acids. The germline gives CDR1 MNHEY, CDR2 SVGAGI. The CDR3 here is CASSYLGEATEAFF. CDR3 coding DNA: TGTGCCAGCAGTTATTTGGGGGAGGCCACTGAAGCTTTCTTT.

A remark on this clone: One junction end disagrees with the germline gene, perhaps due to a read error. The chain employs TRBV7-6 and TRBJ1-6; possibly TRBD1 for D (5 bases). Per germline, CDR1 SGHVS and CDR2 FNYEAQ. This CDR3 region has 9 residues. As DNA, the CDR3 is TGTGCCAGCAGCCCGGGAGGGGACTTT. Translating gives CASSPGGDF.

This chain joins TRBV6-5 and TRBJ1-1; no clear D. The germline V gene has CDR1 MNHEY and CDR2 SVGAGI. With 2 bases removed from V and 1 base from J, the gap between germline ends came to 2 bases. The CDR3 extends over 12 amino acids. CDR3 in DNA: TGTGCCAGCAGTTACCAGAACACTGAAGCTTTCTTT. As protein: CASSYQNTEAFF.

This CDR3 is CASSLRTGFEQYF. The CDR3 DNA follows: TGTGCCAGCAGTCTACGGACAGGGTTCGAGCAGTACTTC. J is TRBJ2-7 and V is TRBV12-3 or TRBV12-4; TRBD1 matches 8 bases. With V trimmed by 5 bases and J by 6 bases, 6 bases remained unmatched. The CDR3 runs to 13 residues.

This clone was seen only once. The chain couples TRBV4-1 to TRBJ1-4; D is perhaps TRBD1 (5 bases). Germline loops: CDR1 MGHRA, CDR2 YSYEKL. The CDR3 extends over 15 amino acids. Trimming took off 4 bases at V and 8 bases at J, with 17 bases between the two ends. The CDR3 protein is CASSPIAGEREKLFF. Written as DNA, the CDR3 is TGCGCCAGCAGCCCTATTGCGGGGGAGCGGGAAAAACTGTTTTTT.

The chain combines TRBV14 with TRBJ1-6, with D unclear. Germline assignment: CDR1 SGHDN and CDR2 FVKESK. The ends were cut back, 1 base at V and 9 bases at J, with 7 bases in the middle. The CDR3 sequence is 13 residues long. DNA for the CDR3: TGTGCCAGCAGCCAAGTGCGGGCTTCACCCCTCCACTTT. Its translation: CASSQVRASPLHF.

With regard to this clone: The sample holds other DNA sequences that translate to the same CDR3. The V gene is TRBV19, the J gene TRBJ1-2, with TRBD1 as a possible D gene (6 bases). CDR3 length equals 12 residues. V shed 5 bases and J shed 4 bases, with 8 bases lying between them. Germline loops: CDR1 LNHDA, CDR2 SQIVND (reference sequence). CDR3 sequence: CASSPTGYGYTF. The CDR3 DNA follows: TGTGCCAGTAGTCCGACAGGCTATGGCTACACCTTC.

The V gene is TRBV5-6, the J gene TRBJ1-1; no clear D. Germline V CDR1 and CDR2: SGHDT, YYEEEE. The CDR3 has 15 residues. V dropped 2 bases and J dropped 1 base, with 12 bases sitting between them. The CDR3 DNA is TGTGCCAGCAGCTTCCGAGTGATTCCGAACACTGAAGCTTTCTTT. It translates to CASSFRVIPNTEAFF.